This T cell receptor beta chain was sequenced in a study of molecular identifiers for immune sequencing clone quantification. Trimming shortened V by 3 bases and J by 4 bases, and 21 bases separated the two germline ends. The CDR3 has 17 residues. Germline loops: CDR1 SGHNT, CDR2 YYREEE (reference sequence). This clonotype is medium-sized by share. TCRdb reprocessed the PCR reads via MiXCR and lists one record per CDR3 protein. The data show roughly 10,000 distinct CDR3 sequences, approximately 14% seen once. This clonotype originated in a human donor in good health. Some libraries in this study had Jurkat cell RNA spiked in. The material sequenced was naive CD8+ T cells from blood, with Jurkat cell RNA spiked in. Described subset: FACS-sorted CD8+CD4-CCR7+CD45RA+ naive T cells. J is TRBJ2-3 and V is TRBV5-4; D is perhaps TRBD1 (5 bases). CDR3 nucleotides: TGTGCCAGCAGCTCCCCCTTCAGGGATCCCCTCCCAGATACGCAGTATTTT. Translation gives CASSSPFRDPLPDTQYF.